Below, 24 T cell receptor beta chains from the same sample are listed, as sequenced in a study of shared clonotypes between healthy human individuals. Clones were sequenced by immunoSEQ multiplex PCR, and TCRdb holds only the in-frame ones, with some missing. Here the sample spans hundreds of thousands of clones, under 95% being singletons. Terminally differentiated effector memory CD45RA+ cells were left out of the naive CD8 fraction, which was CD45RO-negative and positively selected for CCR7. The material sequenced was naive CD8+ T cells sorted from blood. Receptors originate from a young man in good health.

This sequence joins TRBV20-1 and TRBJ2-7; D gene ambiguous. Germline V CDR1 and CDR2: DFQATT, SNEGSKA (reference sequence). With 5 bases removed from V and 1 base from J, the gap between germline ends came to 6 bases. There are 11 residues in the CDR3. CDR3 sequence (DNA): TGCAGTGCTGATGAGTCCTACGAGCAGTACTTC. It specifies CSADESYEQYF.

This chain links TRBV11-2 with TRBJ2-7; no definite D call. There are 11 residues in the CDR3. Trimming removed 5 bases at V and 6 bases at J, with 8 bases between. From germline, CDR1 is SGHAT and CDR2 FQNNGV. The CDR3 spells CASSHLGEQYF. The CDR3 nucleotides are TGTGCCAGCAGCCACCTTGGCGAGCAGTACTTC.

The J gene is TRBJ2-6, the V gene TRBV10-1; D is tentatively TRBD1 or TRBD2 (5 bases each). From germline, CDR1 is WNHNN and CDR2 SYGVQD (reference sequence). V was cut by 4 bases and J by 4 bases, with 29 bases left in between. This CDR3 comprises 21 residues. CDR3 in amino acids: CASSARSAGTRLRPGANVLTF. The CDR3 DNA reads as TGCGCCAGCAGTGCTAGGTCTGCTGGGACCCGTTTGAGGCCCGGGGCCAACGTCCTGACTTTC.

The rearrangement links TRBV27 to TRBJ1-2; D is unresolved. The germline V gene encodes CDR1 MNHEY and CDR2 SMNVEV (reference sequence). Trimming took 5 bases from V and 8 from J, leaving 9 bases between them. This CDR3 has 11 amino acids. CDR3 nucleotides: TGTGCCAGCAGTGGGGAGAGGGGCTACACCTTC. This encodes CASSGERGYTF.

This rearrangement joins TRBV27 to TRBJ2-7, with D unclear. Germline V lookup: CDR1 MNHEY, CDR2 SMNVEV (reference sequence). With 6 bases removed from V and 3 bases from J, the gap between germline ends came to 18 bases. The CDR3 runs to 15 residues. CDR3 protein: CASRPSAGPGYEQYF. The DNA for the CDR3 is TGTGCCAGCAGGCCCTCCGCCGGCCCGGGCTACGAGCAGTACTTC.

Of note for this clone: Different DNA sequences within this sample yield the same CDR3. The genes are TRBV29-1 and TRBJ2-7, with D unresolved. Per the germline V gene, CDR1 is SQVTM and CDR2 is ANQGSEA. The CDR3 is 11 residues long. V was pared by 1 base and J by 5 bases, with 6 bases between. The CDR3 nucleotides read TGCAGCGTTGAAGGCGAAGACGAGCAGTACTTC. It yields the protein CSVEGEDEQYF.

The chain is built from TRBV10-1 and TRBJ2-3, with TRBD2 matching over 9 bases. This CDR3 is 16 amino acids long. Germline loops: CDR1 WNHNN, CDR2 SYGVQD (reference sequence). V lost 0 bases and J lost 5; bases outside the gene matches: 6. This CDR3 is CASSESPSGIGDTQYF. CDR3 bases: TGCGCCAGCAGTGAGTCTCCTAGCGGGATTGGAGATACGCAGTATTTT.

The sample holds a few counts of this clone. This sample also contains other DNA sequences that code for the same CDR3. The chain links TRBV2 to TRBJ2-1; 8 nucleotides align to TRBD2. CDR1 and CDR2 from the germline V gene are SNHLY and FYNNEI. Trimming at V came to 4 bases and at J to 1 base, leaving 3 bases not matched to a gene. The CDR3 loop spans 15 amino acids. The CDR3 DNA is TGTGCCAGCAGTGGGGGGACTAGTTCCTACAATGAGCAGTTCTTC. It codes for CASSGGTSSYNEQFF.

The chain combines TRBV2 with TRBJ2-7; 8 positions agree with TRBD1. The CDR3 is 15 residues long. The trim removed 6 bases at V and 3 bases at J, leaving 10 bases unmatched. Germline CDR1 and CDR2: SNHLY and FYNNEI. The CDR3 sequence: CASRLSEDRDYEQYF. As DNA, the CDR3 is TGTGCCAGCAGGCTTTCCGAGGACAGGGACTACGAGCAGTACTTC.

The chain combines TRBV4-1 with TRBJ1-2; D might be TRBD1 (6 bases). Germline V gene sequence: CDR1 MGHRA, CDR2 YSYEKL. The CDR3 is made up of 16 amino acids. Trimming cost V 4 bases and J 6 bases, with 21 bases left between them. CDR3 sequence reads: CASSRNTGFLSHGYTF. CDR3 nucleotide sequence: TGCGCCAGCAGCCGTAATACAGGGTTTCTTTCGCATGGCTACACCTTC.

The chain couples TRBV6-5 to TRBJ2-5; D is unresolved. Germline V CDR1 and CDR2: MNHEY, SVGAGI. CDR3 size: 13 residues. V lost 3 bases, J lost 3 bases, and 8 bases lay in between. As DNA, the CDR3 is TGTGCCAGCAGTTATGGGCGGAAAGAGACCCAGTACTTC. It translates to CASSYGRKETQYF.

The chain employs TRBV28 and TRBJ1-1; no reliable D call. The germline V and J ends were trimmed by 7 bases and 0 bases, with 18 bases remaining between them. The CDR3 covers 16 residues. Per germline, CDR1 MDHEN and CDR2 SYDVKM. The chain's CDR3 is CASITSKVQMNTEAFF. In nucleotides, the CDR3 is TGTGCCAGCATCACAAGTAAGGTACAGATGAACACTGAAGCTTTCTTT.

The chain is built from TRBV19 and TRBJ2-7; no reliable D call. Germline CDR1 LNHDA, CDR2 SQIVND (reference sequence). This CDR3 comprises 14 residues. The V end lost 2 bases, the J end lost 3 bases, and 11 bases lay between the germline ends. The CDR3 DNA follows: TGTGCCAGTAGTATAACGGGCAGGAACTACGAGCAGTACTTC. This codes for CASSITGRNYEQYF. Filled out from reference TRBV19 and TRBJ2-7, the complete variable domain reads DGGITQSPKYLFRKEGQNVTLSCEQNLNHDAMYWYRQDPGQGLRLIYYSQIVNDFQKGDIAEGYSVSREKKESFPLTVTSAQKNPTAFYLCASSITGRNYEQYFGPGTRLTVT.

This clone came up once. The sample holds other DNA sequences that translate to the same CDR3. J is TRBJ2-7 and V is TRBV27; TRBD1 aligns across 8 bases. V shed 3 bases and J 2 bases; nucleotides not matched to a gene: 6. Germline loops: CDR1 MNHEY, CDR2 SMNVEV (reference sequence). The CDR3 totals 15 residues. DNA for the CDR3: TGTGCCAGCAGTTTTTCCGGGACAGGCACCTACGAGCAGTACTTC. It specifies CASSFSGTGTYEQYF.

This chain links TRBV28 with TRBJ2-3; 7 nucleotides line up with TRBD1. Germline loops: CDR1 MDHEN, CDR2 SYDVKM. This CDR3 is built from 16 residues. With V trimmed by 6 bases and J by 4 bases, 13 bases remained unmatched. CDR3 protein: CASSPGTAVISDTQYF. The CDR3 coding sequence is TGTGCCAGCAGCCCAGGGACAGCAGTTATTTCAGATACGCAGTATTTT.

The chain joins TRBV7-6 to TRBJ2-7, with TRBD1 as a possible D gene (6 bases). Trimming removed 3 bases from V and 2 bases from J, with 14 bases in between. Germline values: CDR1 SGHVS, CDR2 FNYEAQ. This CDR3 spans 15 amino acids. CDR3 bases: TGTGCCAGCAGCTTCGGATTCGGACAGACCTACGAGCAGTACTTC. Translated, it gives CASSFGFGQTYEQYF.

CDR3 nucleotide sequence: TGTGCCAGCAGCCCGCCGGGACTAGCGGGAGCGGGTGAGACCCAGTACTTC. This sequence encodes CASSPPGLAGAGETQYF. V usage is TRBV7-9 and J usage is TRBJ2-5, with 14 positions matching TRBD2. J was trimmed by 5 bases and V by 5 bases; bases with no gene match: 10. The germline V gene encodes CDR1 SEHNR and CDR2 FQNEAQ (reference sequence). CDR3 length: 17 amino acids.

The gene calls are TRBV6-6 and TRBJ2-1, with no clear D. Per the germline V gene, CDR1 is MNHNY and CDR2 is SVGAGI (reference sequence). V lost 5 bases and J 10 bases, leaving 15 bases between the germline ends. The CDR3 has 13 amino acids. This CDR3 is CASSHHPRAEQFF. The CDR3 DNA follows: TGTGCCAGCAGTCACCATCCTCGGGCCGAGCAGTTCTTC.

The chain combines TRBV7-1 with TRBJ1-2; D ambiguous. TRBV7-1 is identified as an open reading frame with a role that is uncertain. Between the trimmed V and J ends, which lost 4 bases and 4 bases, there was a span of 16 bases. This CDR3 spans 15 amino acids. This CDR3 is CASSWNEGKTYGYTF. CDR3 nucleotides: TGTGCCAGCAGCTGGAACGAGGGAAAGACCTATGGCTACACCTTC.

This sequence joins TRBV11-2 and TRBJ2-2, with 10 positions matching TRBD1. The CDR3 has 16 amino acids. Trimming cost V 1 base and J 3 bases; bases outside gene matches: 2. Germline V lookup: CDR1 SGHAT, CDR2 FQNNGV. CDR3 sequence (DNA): TGTGCCAGCAGCTTAGTTGGGACAGGGGACACCGGGGAGCTGTTTTTT. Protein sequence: CASSLVGTGDTGELFF.

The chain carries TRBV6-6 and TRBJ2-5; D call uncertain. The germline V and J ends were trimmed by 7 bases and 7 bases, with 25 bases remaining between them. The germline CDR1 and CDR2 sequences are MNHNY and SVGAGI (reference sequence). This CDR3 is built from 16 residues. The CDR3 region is CASNLFWADGRVTQYF. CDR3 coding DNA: TGTGCCAGCAACCTCTTCTGGGCGGACGGCCGTGTGACCCAGTACTTC.

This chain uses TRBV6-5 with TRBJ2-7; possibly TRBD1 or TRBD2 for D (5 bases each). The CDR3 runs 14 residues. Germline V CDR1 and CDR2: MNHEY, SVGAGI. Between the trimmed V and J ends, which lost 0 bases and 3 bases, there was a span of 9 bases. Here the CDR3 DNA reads TGTGCCAGCAGTTACTCGGGACGGGACTACGAGCAGTACTTC. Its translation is CASSYSGRDYEQYF.

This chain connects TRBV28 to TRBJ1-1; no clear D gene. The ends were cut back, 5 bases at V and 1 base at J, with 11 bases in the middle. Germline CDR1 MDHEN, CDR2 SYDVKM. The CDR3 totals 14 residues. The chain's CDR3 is CASSPPSTNTEAFF. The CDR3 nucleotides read TGTGCCAGCAGTCCCCCTTCCACGAACACTGAAGCTTTCTTT.

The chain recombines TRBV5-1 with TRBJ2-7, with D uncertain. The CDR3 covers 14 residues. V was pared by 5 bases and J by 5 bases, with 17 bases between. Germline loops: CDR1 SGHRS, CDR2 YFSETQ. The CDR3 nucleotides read TGCGCCAGCAGACCCGTGGAAGGCTTGGACGAGCAGTACTTC. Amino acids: CASRPVEGLDEQYF.